Here is one T cell receptor beta chain with its context. Its cognate antigen is unknown. The data were obtained in a study of T-cell memory formation after mild COVID-19. Study overall: In these data, TCR clusters were largely donor specific.

The 5'RACE method, run with constant-segment primers, produced TCR alpha and TCR beta cDNA libraries (carrying sample barcodes and UMIs). One entry per CDR3 protein results from TCRdb running MiXCR on the 5' RACE reads. The table shows 450,000 or so distinct CDR3 sequences, with around 18% occurring only once. This CDR3 region has 14 residues. From germline, CDR1 is SGHNT and CDR2 YENEEA. V lost 2 bases to trimming and J lost 4 bases, with 8 bases between them. Study-wide points: The appearance of some responding clones in pre-infection memory suggested that cross-reactive memory joined. Day 15 to 85 contracting clones showed balanced CD4/CD8; later expanders leaned CD4+.

The sequencing input was PBMCs or a T cell subset sorted from them (not recorded which). This rearrangement joins TRBV11-3 to TRBJ2-2; unclear D gene. The source is an adult woman who had mild COVID-19 (a few samples of this study predate the infection). Cell type and time point are not known. The CDR3 bases are TGTGCCAGCAGCTTATCGACCCTCACCGGGGAGCTGTTTTTT. It encodes CASSLSTLTGELFF. Combining the CDR3 with reference TRBV11-3 and TRBJ2-2 gives the whole variable domain EAGVVQSPRYKIIEKKQPVAFWCNPISGHNTLYWYLQNLGQGPELLIRYENEEAVDDSQLPKDRFSAERLKGVDSTLKIQPAELGDSAVYLCASSLSTLTGELFFGEGSRLTVL.